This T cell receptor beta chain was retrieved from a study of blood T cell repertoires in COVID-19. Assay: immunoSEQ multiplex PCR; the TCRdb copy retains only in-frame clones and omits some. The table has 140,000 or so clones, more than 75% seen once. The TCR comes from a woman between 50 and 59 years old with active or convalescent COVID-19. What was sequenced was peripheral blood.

CDR3 protein: CSVSRGDEAYNEQFF. The CDR3 DNA sequence: TGCAGCGTTTCCAGGGGCGATGAGGCCTACAATGAGCAGTTCTTC. The chain employs TRBV29-1 and TRBJ2-1; D may be TRBD1 (6 bases). Trimming took 5 bases from V and 2 from J, leaving 16 bases between them. The germline gives CDR1 SQVTM, CDR2 ANQGSEA. This CDR3 is 15 amino acids long.